The 16 T cell receptor beta chains below were found in one sample sequenced in a study of vaccination effects on CD4 cells after COVID-19. Antigens for these TCRs are unknown. This table comes from immunoSEQ multiplex PCR, and its TCRdb copy is limited to in-frame clones, with some not included. This sample has about 74,000 clones, with approximately 77% found just once. It was after 10 days of culture that CD4+ T cells were isolated. The specimen was CD4+ T cells from PBMCs cultured without peptide, collected before COVID-19 vaccination. Receptor source: a human donor who received a COVID-19 vaccine.

This clone turned up a few times. The chain couples TRBV4-1 to TRBJ1-1; TRBD1 aligns across 10 bases. V dropped 4 bases and J dropped 5; count of bases not matched to a gene: 4. From germline, CDR1 is MGHRA and CDR2 YSYEKL. The CDR3 sequence is 14 residues long. CDR3 bases: TGCGCCAGCAGCCGGACAGGGGGGGGAACTGAAGCTTTCTTT. It translates to CASSRTGGGTEAFF.

The chain uses TRBV18 and TRBJ1-2; the D gene is possibly TRBD1 (5 bases). V was cut by 3 bases and J by 8 bases, with 22 bases left in between. The germline gives CDR1 KGHSH, CDR2 LQKENI. CDR3 size: 16 residues. The CDR3 nucleotides read TGTGCCAGCTCACCTAGTAGGGGCCTTCTCCTGTTGGGCTACACCTTC. As protein: CASSPSRGLLLLGYTF.

The chain links TRBV7-9 to TRBJ1-2; D call uncertain. This CDR3 contains 13 residues. The germline V gene encodes CDR1 SEHNR and CDR2 FQNEAQ (reference sequence). Trimming took 1 base from V and 4 from J, leaving 7 bases between them. The CDR3 bases are TGTGCCAGCAGCTTAGAATCGTCCTATGGCTACACCTTC. It yields the protein CASSLESSYGYTF.

The chain is built from TRBV10-3 and TRBJ1-1; 7 bases match TRBD1. Germline V lookup: CDR1 ENHRY, CDR2 SYGVKD. With V trimmed by 2 bases and J by 2 bases, 5 bases remained unmatched. The CDR3 loop spans 15 amino acids. The DNA of the CDR3 is TGTGCCATCAGTGAGCGGGACAGAGCAAACACTGAAGCTTTCTTT. This encodes CAISERDRANTEAFF.

The chain combines TRBV6-2 or TRBV6-3 with TRBJ2-5; TRBD1 aligns across 7 bases. In germline, CDR1 is MNHEY, CDR2 SVGEGT. With 2 bases clipped from V and 4 bases from J, the junction kept 7 bases outside the gene matches. This CDR3 has 15 residues. The CDR3 coding sequence is TGTGCCAGCAGTTACGGCGTGACAGGGTCAGAGACCCAGTACTTC. Translating gives CASSYGVTGSETQYF.

The V and J genes are TRBV11-3 and TRBJ2-2, with D unclear. Trimming shortened V by 6 bases and J by 2 bases, and 7 bases separated the two germline ends. This CDR3 has 13 residues. Germline loops: CDR1 SGHNT, CDR2 YENEEA. In nucleotides, the CDR3 is TGTGCCAGCAGTCGGCCCAACACCGGGGAGCTGTTTTTT. Its protein product is CASSRPNTGELFF.

This rearrangement joins TRBV19 to TRBJ1-2, with TRBD1 identical over 8 bases. Germline loops: CDR1 LNHDA, CDR2 SQIVND (reference sequence). The CDR3 totals 15 residues. The ends lost 4 bases at V and 0 bases at J; junction bases unmatched: 4. CDR3 bases: TGTGCCAGTAGTAGTACAGGGGGAGCTAACTATGGCTACACCTTC. Translation: CASSSTGGANYGYTF.

The chain couples TRBV6-4 to TRBJ1-4; D uncertain. Per the germline V gene, CDR1 is MRHNA and CDR2 is SNTAGT. The CDR3 is made up of 12 amino acids. The CDR3 region is CLLEGGNEKLFF. CDR3 nucleotides: TGTCTACTGGAGGGTGGTAATGAAAAACTGTTTTTT.

The chain joins TRBV4-3 to TRBJ2-7; D is perhaps TRBD2 (5 bases). This CDR3 is built from 16 residues. Germline loops: CDR1 LGHNA, CDR2 YSLEER. V was clipped by 0 bases and J by 2 bases, with 14 bases between them. The CDR3 sequence: CASSQDSPHGTYEQYV. CDR3 sequence (DNA): TGCGCCAGCAGCCAAGATAGCCCCCACGGGACCTACGAGCAGTACGTC.

The chain is built from TRBV11-3 and TRBJ2-3; unclear D gene. Germline assignment: CDR1 SGHNT and CDR2 YENEEA. The CDR3 runs to 12 residues. V lost 5 bases and J lost 5, with 8 bases in between. The CDR3 here is CASSNNGDTQYF. The CDR3 DNA reads TGTGCCAGCAGCAACAATGGAGATACGCAGTATTTT.

The CDR3 spells CASSQWDRETDTQYF. The CDR3 nucleotides read TGCGCCAGCAGCCAATGGGACAGGGAAACAGATACGCAGTATTTT. The chain couples TRBV4-1 to TRBJ2-3, with TRBD1 identical over 9 bases. The CDR3 covers 15 residues. Germline assignment: CDR1 MGHRA and CDR2 YSYEKL. With 2 bases clipped from V and 3 bases from J, the junction kept 3 bases outside the gene matches.

This chain links TRBV5-1 with TRBJ2-4; D is unclear. The CDR3 is 13 amino acids. Trimming shortened V by 0 bases and J by 7 bases, and 8 bases separated the two germline ends. Germline V gives CDR1 SGHRS, CDR2 YFSETQ. In nucleotides, the CDR3 is TGCGCCAGCAGCTTGGAGATTTTCAACATTCAGTACTTC. Translating gives CASSLEIFNIQYF.

This rearrangement joins TRBV28 to TRBJ2-7, with 9 bases lining up with TRBD1. The CDR3 is made up of 17 amino acids. V lost 5 bases to trimming and J lost 1 base; unmatched junction nucleotides: 12. Germline V CDR1 and CDR2: MDHEN, SYDVKM. The CDR3 region is CASSPTLGTGYSYEQYV. CDR3 DNA sequence: TGTGCCAGCAGTCCGACCTTGGGGACAGGGTATTCCTACGAGCAGTACGTC.

This chain connects TRBV7-3 to TRBJ2-5; D is perhaps TRBD2 (5 bases). CDR1 SGHTA and CDR2 FQGTGA come from the germline V gene. This CDR3 is 14 amino acids long. V shed 1 base and J shed 7 bases, with 13 bases lying between them. CDR3 loop: CASSLSRNSGTQYF. The DNA of the CDR3 is TGTGCCAGCAGCTTAAGCAGGAACAGCGGGACCCAGTACTTC.

This chain joins TRBV7-9 and TRBJ2-7; D is unclear. CDR3 length: 13 residues. Germline-derived CDR1 and CDR2 are SEHNR and FQNEAQ (reference sequence). Trimming took 1 base from V and 3 from J, leaving 7 bases between them. The CDR3: CASSLDRLYEQYV. The CDR3, as DNA: TGTGCCAGCAGCTTAGACAGACTCTACGAGCAGTACGTC.

This chain uses TRBV19 with TRBJ1-3; unclear D gene. Trimming took off 7 bases at V and 0 bases at J, with 7 bases between the two ends. CDR3 length: 13 amino acids. From germline, CDR1 is LNHDA and CDR2 SQIVND (reference sequence). The CDR3 nucleotides read TGTGCCAGTAACCGCTACTCTGGAAACACCATATATTTT. This translates into CASNRYSGNTIYF.